The 17 T cell receptor beta chains in this list originate from one sample, sequenced in a study of graft-versus-host responses after intestinal transplantation (dated by TCRdb to 2020 to 2023). The time point label here, explained by the study, means: cells obtained before transplantation from donor or recipient. These receptors have no known antigen. The protocol used for the library was the immunoSEQ multiplex PCR assay. TCRdb took this table from immuneACCESS and kept in-frame rearrangements with V and J called. Such tables lack part of the clones; where checked against another copy, unresolved V genes explain under half of the gap, and the rest is unexplained. Within this sample are 75,000 to 100,000 clones, with approximately 95% of them counted one time only. The biggest ten clones account for about 0.5% of the sample. The source material was unstimulated CD8+ T cells sorted from spleen or lymph node cells, sampled before intestinal transplant. The source of these receptors is a human donor who received an intestinal transplant.

The V gene is TRBV18, the J gene TRBJ1-1, with D perhaps TRBD1 (5 bases). CDR3 length equals 16 residues. CDR1 is KGHSH and CDR2 is LQKENI in the germline V gene. V gave up 2 bases and J gave up 1 base, with 14 bases separating them. CDR3 protein: CASSPGLGATNTEAFF. In DNA form, the CDR3 reads TGTGCCAGCTCACCAGGTCTTGGGGCAACGAACACTGAAGCTTTCTTT.

CDR3 sequence: CASSLRSSGRVWEQYF. The CDR3 coding sequence is TGTGCCAGCAGCTTGCGGTCTAGCGGGAGGGTATGGGAGCAGTACTTC. The chain uses TRBV5-4 and TRBJ2-7; 12 bases are a match to TRBD2. V dropped 1 base and J dropped 7; count of bases not matched to a gene: 9. Germline CDR1 reads SGHNT; CDR2 reads YYREEE (reference sequence). The CDR3 has 16 amino acids.

V and J are TRBV19 and TRBJ1-1; 7 bases line up with TRBD1. Germline CDR1 reads LNHDA; CDR2 reads SQIVND (reference sequence). This CDR3 spans 12 amino acids. The V and J ends lost 8 bases and 1 base, in that order; junction bases with no gene match: 1. The CDR3 DNA reads as TGTGCCAGTGGGACAGCGAACACTGAAGCTTTCTTT. It specifies CASGTANTEAFF.

CDR3 DNA sequence: TGTGCCAGCAGTTCCGGGATGAACACTGAAGCTTTCTTT. Translating gives CASSSGMNTEAFF. This chain connects TRBV28 to TRBJ1-1, with D unclear. The CDR3 consists of 13 residues. Trimming shortened V by 4 bases and J by 0 bases, and 6 bases separated the two germline ends. CDR1 and CDR2 from the germline V gene are MDHEN and SYDVKM.

V usage is TRBV25-1 and J usage is TRBJ1-2, with D uncertain. Germline lookup yields CDR1 MGHDK and CDR2 SYGVNS. With 4 bases removed from V and 4 bases from J, the gap between germline ends came to 4 bases. The CDR3 extends over 11 amino acids. The CDR3 reads CASSGAYGYTF. The CDR3 nucleotides are TGTGCCAGCAGTGGGGCCTATGGCTACACCTTC.

The V call is TRBV14, the J call TRBJ1-5, with a weak D call TRBD1 (6 bases). CDR1 is SGHDN and CDR2 is FVKESK in the germline V gene. This CDR3 region has 18 residues. The germline V and J ends were trimmed by 2 bases and 0 bases, with 17 bases remaining between them. The CDR3 reads CASSQKGGTDYSNQPQHF. CDR3 DNA: TGTGCCAGCAGCCAAAAGGGGGGGACGGACTATAGCAATCAGCCCCAGCATTTT. Looking up the rest from reference TRBV14 and TRBJ1-5 gives the full variable domain: EAGVTQFPSHSVIEKGQTVTLRCDPISGHDNLYWYRRVMGKEIKFLLHFVKESKQDESGMPNNRFLAERTGGTYSTLKVQPAELEDSGVYFCASSQKGGTDYSNQPQHFGDGTRLSIL.

This clone has a single count. The chain links TRBV5-6 to TRBJ2-1, with 9 bases that match TRBD2. Germline values: CDR1 SGHDT, CDR2 YYEEEE. The CDR3 is made up of 18 amino acids. With V trimmed by 0 bases and J by 0 bases, 7 bases remained unmatched. The chain's CDR3 is CASSLGLAETRSYNEQFF. The CDR3, as DNA: TGTGCCAGCAGCTTGGGACTAGCGGAGACGCGCTCCTACAATGAGCAGTTCTTC.

This rearrangement joins TRBV29-1 to TRBJ2-3; 14 nucleotides align to TRBD2. The CDR3 consists of 14 residues. With V trimmed by 7 bases and J by 6 bases, 6 bases remained unmatched. Germline CDR1 SQVTM, CDR2 ANQGSEA. The CDR3 reads CSAVGLAGGDTQYF. The CDR3 DNA reads as TGCAGCGCCGTCGGACTAGCGGGAGGCGATACGCAGTATTTT.

This chain connects TRBV7-6 to TRBJ2-3; D is possibly TRBD2 (5 bases). Germline assignment: CDR1 SGHVS and CDR2 FNYEAQ. V shed 6 bases and J shed 3 bases, with 10 bases lying between them. CDR3 length equals 13 residues. CDR3 loop: CASSFGGTDTQYF. The CDR3 nucleotides are TGTGCCAGCAGTTTCGGAGGTACAGATACGCAGTATTTT.

The chain carries TRBV6-5 and TRBJ1-6, with 8 bases identical to TRBD1. The CDR3 runs 15 residues. Germline lookup yields CDR1 MNHEY and CDR2 SVGAGI. V lost 7 bases and J lost 7; bases outside the gene matches: 9. CDR3: CASNSAGGKNSPLHF. The CDR3 DNA sequence: TGTGCCAGCAACTCGGCAGGGGGCAAAAATTCACCCCTCCACTTT.

The V and J genes are TRBV19 and TRBJ2-1, with TRBD2 identical over 8 bases. CDR3 length: 15 residues. Germline trimming cut 1 base from V and 4 bases from J; bases unmatched to any gene: 3. The germline gives CDR1 LNHDA, CDR2 SQIVND (reference sequence). For the CDR3, the DNA is TGTGCCAGTAGTATAGCGGGGGGGATATACAATGAGCAGTTCTTC. It specifies CASSIAGGIYNEQFF.

The count of this clone is one. The chain uses TRBV4-2 and TRBJ1-6, with 7 bases that match TRBD1. Trimming took 0 bases from V and 1 from J; bases not matched to a gene: 3. CDR3 length: 17 amino acids. Germline CDR1 reads LGHNA; CDR2 reads YNFKEQ. For the CDR3, the DNA is TGTGCCAGCAGCCAAGATCAGGGGGTTTCCTATAATTCACCCCTCCACTTT. Its protein is CASSQDQGVSYNSPLHF.

The V gene is TRBV7-8, the J gene TRBJ2-1, with D possibly being TRBD1 (5 bases). The CDR3 is 17 amino acids. The V end lost 3 bases, the J end lost 1 base, and 16 bases lay between the germline ends. CDR1 and CDR2 from the germline V gene are SGHVS and FQNEAQ. The CDR3 sequence: CASSFWGRQGSYNEQFF. As DNA, the CDR3 is TGTGCCAGCAGCTTCTGGGGTAGGCAGGGTTCCTACAATGAGCAGTTCTTC.

V usage is TRBV27 and J usage is TRBJ2-2, with unresolved D. The V and J ends lost 5 bases and 3 bases respectively, with 13 bases between them. This CDR3 is built from 15 residues. Germline V CDR1 and CDR2: MNHEY, SMNVEV (reference sequence). CDR3 nucleotide sequence: TGTGCCAGCAGTCTCAGTGGCGGAGACACCGGGGAGCTGTTTTTT. Translated: CASSLSGGDTGELFF.

A single count supports this clone. The rearrangement links TRBV1 to TRBJ2-7; TRBD2, the table's D call, lacks a check against the DNA. TRBV1 is given as a pseudogene. The CDR3 loop spans 19 amino acids. CDR3 DNA sequence: TGCACCAGCAGCCAAGATCTGGCTAGCGGGAGAGTGATCTACTACGAGCAGTACTTC. The encoded protein is CTSSQDLASGRVIYYEQYF.

The chain recombines TRBV27 with TRBJ2-7, with unresolved D. The germline V gene encodes CDR1 MNHEY and CDR2 SMNVEV (reference sequence). The CDR3 consists of 12 residues. The V end was cut by 5 bases, the J end by 3 bases, with 8 bases between. For the CDR3, the DNA is TGTGCCAGCAGTCTAAACGGCTACGAGCAGTACTTC. It is translated as CASSLNGYEQYF.

This chain connects TRBV19 to TRBJ2-4, with 7 positions matching TRBD1. Per the germline V gene, CDR1 is LNHDA and CDR2 is SQIVND (reference sequence). V was pared by 6 bases and J by 7 bases, with 6 bases of the junction left unmatched. The CDR3 spans 13 residues. The CDR3 DNA reads TGTGCCAGTAGCACGACAGGGTTGAACATTCAGTACTTC. It encodes CASSTTGLNIQYF.